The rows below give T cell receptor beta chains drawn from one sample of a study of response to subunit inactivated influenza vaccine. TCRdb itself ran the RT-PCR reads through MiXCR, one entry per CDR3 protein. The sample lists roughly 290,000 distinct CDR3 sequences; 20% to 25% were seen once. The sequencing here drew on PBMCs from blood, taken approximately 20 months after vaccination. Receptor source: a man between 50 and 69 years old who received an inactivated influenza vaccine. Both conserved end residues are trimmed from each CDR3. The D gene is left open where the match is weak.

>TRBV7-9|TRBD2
AIRSGKGYNEQF
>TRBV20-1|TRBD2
SASRLTSGISYNEQF
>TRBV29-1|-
SVDPGRAHSTDTQY
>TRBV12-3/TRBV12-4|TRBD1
ASRETGRYGYT
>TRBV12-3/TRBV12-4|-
ASRIMNTEAF
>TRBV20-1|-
SALDGLKGSNEKLF
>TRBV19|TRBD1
ASSLDRGRSIEELF
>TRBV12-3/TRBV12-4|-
ASSLETYRARSYGYT
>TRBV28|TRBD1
ASTPSGTGNTGELF
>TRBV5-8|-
ASSFSKRVQY
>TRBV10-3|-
AISEGTTQY